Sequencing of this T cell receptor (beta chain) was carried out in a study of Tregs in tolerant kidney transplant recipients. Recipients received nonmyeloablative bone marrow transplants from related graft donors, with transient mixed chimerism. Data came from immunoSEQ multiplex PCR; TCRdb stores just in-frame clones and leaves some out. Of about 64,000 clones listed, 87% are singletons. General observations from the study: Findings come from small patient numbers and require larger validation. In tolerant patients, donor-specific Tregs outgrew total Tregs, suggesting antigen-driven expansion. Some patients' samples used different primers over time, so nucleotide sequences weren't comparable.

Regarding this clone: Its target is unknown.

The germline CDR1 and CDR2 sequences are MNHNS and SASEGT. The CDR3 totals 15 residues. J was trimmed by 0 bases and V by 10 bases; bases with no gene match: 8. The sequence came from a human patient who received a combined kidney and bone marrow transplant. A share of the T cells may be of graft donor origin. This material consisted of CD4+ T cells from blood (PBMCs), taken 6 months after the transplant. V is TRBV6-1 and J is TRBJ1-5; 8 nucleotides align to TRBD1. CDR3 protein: CATRQGPLSNQPQHF. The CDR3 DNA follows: TGTGCCACCAGACAGGGGCCCCTTAGCAATCAGCCCCAGCATTTT.